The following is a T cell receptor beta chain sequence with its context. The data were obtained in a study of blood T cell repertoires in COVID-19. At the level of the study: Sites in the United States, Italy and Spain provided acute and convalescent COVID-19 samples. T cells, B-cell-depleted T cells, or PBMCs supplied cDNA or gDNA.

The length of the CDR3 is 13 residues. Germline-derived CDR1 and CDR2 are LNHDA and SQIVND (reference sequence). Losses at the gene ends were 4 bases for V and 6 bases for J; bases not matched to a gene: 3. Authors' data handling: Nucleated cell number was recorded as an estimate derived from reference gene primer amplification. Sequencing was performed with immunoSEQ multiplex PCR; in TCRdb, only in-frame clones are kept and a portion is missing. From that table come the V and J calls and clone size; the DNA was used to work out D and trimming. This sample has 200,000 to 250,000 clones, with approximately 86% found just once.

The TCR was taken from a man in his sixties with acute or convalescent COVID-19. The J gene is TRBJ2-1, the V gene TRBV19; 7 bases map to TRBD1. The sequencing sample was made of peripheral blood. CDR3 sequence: CASSKRQGNEQFF. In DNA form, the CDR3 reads TGTGCCAGTAGTAAGAGACAGGGCAATGAGCAGTTCTTC.